The source of this TCR beta chain is a study of graft-versus-host responses after intestinal transplantation (dated by TCRdb to about 2021). Turning to the overall study: The transplants that recipients received were multivisceral, liver-intestinal, or isolated intestinal. Every recipient was given anti-thymocyte globulin induction, followed by about three years of maintenance tacrolimus and steroids. Bulk TCR-beta CDR3 sequencing was used to track graft-versus-host and host-versus-graft alloreactive T cell clones in the graft, circulation and bone marrow after intestinal transplantation. Of the roughly 25 intestinal transplant recipients enrolled in the cohort, one of whom was a retransplant, a few patients without pretransplant specimens were excluded. Rather than going through the commercial service, samples from a few later patients were sequenced in-house on an Illumina MiSeq and processed with MiXCR. Donor T cell macrochimerism was defined as a peak of at least 4% donor T cells among recipient peripheral blood mononuclear cells. To identify alloreactive clones, pre-transplant mixed lymphocyte reaction products were sequenced and compared with unstimulated pre-transplant donor and recipient T cells.

Library creation used the immunoSEQ multiplex PCR assay. For most patients, genomic DNA was isolated with the Qiagen DNeasy Blood and Tissue Kit and sent frozen to Adaptive Biotechnologies for TCR sequencing. For most patients, high-throughput TCR-beta CDR3 sequencing of genomic DNA was performed by Adaptive Biotechnologies. The study's processing was this. TCR sequencing data were retrieved from Adaptive's ImmunoSEQ software for 18 patients, whereas a few other patients were processed with MiXCR and VDJtools. CD4 versus CD8 sorting errors were corrected by removing sequences found in both subsets at a frequency ratio below 5:1. CDR3 nucleotide sequences shared between donor and recipient were removed because the origin of such sequences could not be assigned. At least 2-fold expansion over unstimulated cells and a minimum CFSE-low frequency of 0.002% (template counts) or 0.001% (read counts) were required for clones to be classified as alloreactive. Clones detected in sequenced pre-transplant spleen, lymph node, or MLR CFSE-low populations of the donor or recipient were defined as mappable. The cumulative frequency of alloreactive clones was calculated as a percentage of all sequences, weighted by copy number. The source is immuneACCESS, and TCRdb retained only in-frame sequences with V and J called. Part of the clones is not carried over; for the studies checked, unresolved V genes explain less than half of this, and the remainder is unexplained. Clone size and the V and J calls come from that table; the DNA yielded D and trimming. A total of about 82,000 clones appear in this sample, 91% of them only once. The ten top clones hold approximately 0.1% of the sample.

In regard to this clone: Its antigen is currently not known. Base quality data are lacking; no much larger clone is found one base away.

This specimen's time point label, per the study, means: cells obtained before transplantation from donor or recipient. CD3+CD4+ and CD3+CD8+ populations were FACS-sorted from unstimulated pre-transplant donor and recipient cells taken from spleen or lymph nodes. The research as a whole found: Early after transplant, peak levels of circulating GvH clones were associated with declines in HvG clones. Patients with donor T cell macrochimerism had high GvH to HvG T cell clonal ratios in their allografts. The conclusions were limited by the relatively low number and heterogeneity of the intestinal transplant patients. GvH clones turned up in recipient bone marrow, with some appearing earlier in ileal mucosa or blood, a pattern consistent with an intestinal mucosal origin.

This receptor was obtained from a human donor who received an intestinal transplant. The input for sequencing was unstimulated CD4+ T cells sorted from spleen or lymph node cells, taken before intestinal transplant.

The DNA sequence follows: TGCAGCGCAGCCAGGGGAGACCCCTACGAGCAGTACTTC. Its amino acids are CSAARGDPYEQYF. The rearranged segments are TRBV29-1 and TRBJ2-7; a tentative D match to TRBD1 spans 6 bases. For CDR1 and CDR2, the germline V gene lists SQVTM and ANQGSEA. The V end loses 7 bases and the J end loses 2 bases, and a stretch of 15 bases separates them. From its cysteine to its phenylalanine, the CDR3 spans 13 amino acids. Here the CDR3 DNA is all that survives: 39 bases in frame from base 1.